This T cell receptor (beta chain) was retrieved from a study of CD8 T cells in Susac syndrome. An input of roughly 0.45 to 1 ug of RNA was subjected to reverse transcription using random hexamers. TCRdb reprocessed the immunoSEQ multiplex PCR reads via MiXCR and lists one record per CDR3 protein. The profile covers just over 300,000 distinct CDR3 sequences, with 92% appearing a single time and around 0.07% taken by the ten largest. The V gene end was trimmed by 4 bases and the J gene end by 0 bases; junction bases not matched to a gene: 10. CDR3 length equals 17 residues. Germline CDR1 and CDR2: SGHRS and YFSETQ.

The chain is built from TRBV5-1 and TRBJ1-5; 7 bases are shared with TRBD1. The origin of this receptor is a human donor with multiple sclerosis. Input material: CD4+ T cells from PBMCs. The chain's CDR3 is CASSLAPTGDSNQPQHF. CDR3 DNA sequence: TGCGCCAGCAGCCTCGCCCCTACAGGGGATAGCAATCAGCCCCAGCATTTT.